This T cell receptor (beta chain) was captured by sequencing in a study of blood T cell repertoires in COVID-19. V was pared by 1 base and J by 4 bases, with 14 bases of the junction left unmatched. The CDR3 loop spans 18 amino acids. CDR1 SGHAT and CDR2 FQNNGV come from the germline V gene. Only in-frame clones appear in the TCRdb table, and some are missing; sequencing was by immunoSEQ multiplex PCR. In the table there are about 92,000 clones, around three quarters of which are singletons. V gene TRBV11-2 combines with J gene TRBJ1-1; TRBD1 matches 8 bases. This clonotype originated in a man aged 45-65 years who had recovered from COVID-19. The source material was peripheral blood. CDR3 loop: CASSLVSRGRNRGTEAFF. CDR3 in DNA: TGTGCCAGCAGCTTAGTTTCCAGGGGGCGGAATCGGGGCACTGAAGCTTTCTTT.